Sequencing of this T cell receptor beta chain was carried out in a study of blood T cell repertoires in COVID-19. Study as a whole: The United States, Italy and Spain provided the acute and convalescent COVID-19 samples.

The CDR3 totals 12 residues. The germline V gene encodes CDR1 MNHEY and CDR2 SVGAGI. V dropped 10 bases and J dropped 5; count of bases not matched to a gene: 5. Under the authors' procedure: Estimated nucleated cell counts came from reference gene primer amplification. The data were produced by immunoSEQ multiplex PCR, yet TCRdb's version contains in-frame clones alone and is incomplete. For V, J and clone size, that table is used; D and trimming come from the DNA. This sample yields about 59,000 clones, of which 75% to 95% are seen a single time; roughly 15% belongs to the top ten. This chain links TRBV6-5 with TRBJ1-1; 9 bases align to TRBD1. This clonotype was obtained from a man older than 75 with acute or convalescent COVID-19. Material for sequencing was peripheral blood. CDR3 in amino acids: CATTGGRTEAFF. In nucleotides, the CDR3 is TGTGCCACCACAGGGGGCCGGACTGAAGCTTTCTTT.